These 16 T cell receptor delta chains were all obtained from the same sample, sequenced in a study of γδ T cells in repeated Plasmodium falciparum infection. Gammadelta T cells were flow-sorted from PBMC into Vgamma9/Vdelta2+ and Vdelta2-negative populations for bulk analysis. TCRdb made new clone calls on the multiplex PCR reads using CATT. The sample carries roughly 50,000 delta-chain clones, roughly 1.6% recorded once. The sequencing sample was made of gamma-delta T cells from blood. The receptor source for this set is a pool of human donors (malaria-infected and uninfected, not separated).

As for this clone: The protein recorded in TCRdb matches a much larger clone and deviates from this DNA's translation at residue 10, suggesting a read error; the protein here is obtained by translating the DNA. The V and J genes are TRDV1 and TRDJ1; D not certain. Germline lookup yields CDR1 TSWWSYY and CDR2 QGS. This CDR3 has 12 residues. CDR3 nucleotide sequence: TGTGCTCTTGGGGAACCAGCGCATAAACCCATCTTT. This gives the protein CALGEPAHKPIF.

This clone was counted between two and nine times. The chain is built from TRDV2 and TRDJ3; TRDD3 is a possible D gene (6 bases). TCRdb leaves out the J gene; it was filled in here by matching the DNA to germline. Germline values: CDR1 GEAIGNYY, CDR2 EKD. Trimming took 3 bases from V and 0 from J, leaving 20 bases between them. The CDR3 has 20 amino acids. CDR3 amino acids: CACDPIHWEGPSWDTRQMFF. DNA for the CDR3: TGTGCCTGTGACCCCATACACTGGGAAGGGCCCTCCTGGGACACCCGACAGATGTTTTTC.

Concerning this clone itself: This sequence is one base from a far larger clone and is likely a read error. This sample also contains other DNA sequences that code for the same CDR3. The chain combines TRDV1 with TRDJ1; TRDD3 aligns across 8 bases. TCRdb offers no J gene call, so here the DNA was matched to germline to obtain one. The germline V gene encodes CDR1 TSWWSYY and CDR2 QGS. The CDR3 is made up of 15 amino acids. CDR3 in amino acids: CALGEYSGIPDKLIF. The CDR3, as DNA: TGTGCCCTTGGGGAATATTCGGGGATACCCGATAAACTCATCTTT.

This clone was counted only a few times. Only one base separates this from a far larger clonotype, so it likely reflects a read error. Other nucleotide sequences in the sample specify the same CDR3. The CDR3 is CALGERQTPGVLLHTDKLIF. The CDR3 DNA follows: TGTGCCCTTGGGGAAAGACAAACCCCAGGAGTACTTCTCCACACCGATAAACTCATCTTT. The rearrangement uses TRDV1 and TRDJ1; weak D call: TRDD3 (5 bases). Here the J gene came from matching the DNA to germline, since TCRdb omits it. The CDR3 runs to 20 residues. Germline V gene data show CDR1 as TSWWSYY and CDR2 as QGS.

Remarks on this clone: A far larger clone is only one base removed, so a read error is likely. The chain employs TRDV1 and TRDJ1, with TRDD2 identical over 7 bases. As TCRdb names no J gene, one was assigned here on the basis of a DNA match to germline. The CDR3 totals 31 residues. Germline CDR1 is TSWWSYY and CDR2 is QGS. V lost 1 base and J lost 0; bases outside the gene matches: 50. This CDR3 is CALGEHRGLLPSCLHPYRPLLVRGYTDKLIF. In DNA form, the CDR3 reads TGTGCTCTTGGGGAACATCGTGGCCTCCTTCCTTCCTGCCTCCACCCTTACCGACCCCTTTTGGTGAGGGGGTACACCGATAAACTCATCTTT.

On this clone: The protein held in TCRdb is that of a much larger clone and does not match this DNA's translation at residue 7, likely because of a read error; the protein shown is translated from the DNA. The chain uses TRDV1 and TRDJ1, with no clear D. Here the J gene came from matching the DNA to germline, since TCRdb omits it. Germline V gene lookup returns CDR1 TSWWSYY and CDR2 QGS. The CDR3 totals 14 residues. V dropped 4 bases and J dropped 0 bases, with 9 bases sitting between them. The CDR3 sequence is CALGAPENTDKLIF. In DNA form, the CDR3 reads TGTGCTCTTGGGGCACCCGAAAACACCGATAAACTCATCTTT.

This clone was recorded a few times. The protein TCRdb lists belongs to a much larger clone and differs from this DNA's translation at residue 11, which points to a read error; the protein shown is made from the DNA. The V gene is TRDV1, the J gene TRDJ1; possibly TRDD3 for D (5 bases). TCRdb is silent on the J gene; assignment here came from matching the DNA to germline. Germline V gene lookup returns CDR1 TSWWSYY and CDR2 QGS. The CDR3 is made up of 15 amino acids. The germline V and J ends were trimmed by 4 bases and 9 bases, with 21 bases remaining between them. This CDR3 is CALGVLGYLWRQLIF. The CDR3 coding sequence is TGTGCTCTTGGGGTCTTGGGGTACCTGTGGAGACAACTCATCTTT.

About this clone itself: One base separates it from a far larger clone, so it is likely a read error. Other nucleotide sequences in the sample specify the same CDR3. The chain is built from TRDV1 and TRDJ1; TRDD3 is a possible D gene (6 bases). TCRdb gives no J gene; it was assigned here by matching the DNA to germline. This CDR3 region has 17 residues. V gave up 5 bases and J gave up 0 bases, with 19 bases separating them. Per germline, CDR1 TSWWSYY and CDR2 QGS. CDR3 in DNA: TGTGCTCTTGGGACTTCTACAAACTGGGAAAACACCGATAAACTCATCTTT. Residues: CALGTSTNWENTDKLIF.

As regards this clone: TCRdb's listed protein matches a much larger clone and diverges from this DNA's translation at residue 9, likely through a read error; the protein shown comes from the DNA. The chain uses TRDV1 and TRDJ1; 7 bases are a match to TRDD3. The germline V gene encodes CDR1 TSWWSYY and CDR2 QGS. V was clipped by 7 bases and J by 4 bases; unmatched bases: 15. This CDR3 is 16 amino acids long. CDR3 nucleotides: TGTGCTCTTGAGAGGCTGCTGGGGGGTACTGGCGATAAACTCATCTTT. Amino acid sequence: CALERLLGGTGDKLIF.

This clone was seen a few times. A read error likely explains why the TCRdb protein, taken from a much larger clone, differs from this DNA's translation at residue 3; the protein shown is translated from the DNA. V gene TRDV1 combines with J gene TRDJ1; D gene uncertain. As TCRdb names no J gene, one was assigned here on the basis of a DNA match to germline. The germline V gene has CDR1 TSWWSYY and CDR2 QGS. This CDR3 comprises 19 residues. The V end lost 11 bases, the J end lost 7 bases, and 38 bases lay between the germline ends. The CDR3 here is CAFASALRLGAPPAGKLIF. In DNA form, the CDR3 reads TGTGCTTTTGCGTCAGCACTCCGTCTCGGGGCCCCTCCTGCGGGTAAACTCATCTTT.

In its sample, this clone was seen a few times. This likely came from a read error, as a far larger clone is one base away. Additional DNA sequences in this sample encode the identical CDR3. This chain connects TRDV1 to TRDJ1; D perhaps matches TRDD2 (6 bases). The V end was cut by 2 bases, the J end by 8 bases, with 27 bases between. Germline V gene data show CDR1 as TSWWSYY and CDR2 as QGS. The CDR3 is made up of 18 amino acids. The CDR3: CALGEAFFLDGRGGKLIF. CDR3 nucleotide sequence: TGTGCTCTTGGGGAAGCCTTCTTCCTCGACGGGAGAGGGGGCAAACTCATCTTT.

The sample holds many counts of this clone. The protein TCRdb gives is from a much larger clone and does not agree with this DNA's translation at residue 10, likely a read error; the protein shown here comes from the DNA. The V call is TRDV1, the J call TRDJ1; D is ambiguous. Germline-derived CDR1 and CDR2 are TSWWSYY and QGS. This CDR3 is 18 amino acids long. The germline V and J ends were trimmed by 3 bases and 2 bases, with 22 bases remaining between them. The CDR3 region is CALGELRSPIPGTDKLIF. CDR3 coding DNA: TGTGCTCTTGGGGAGCTTAGGTCCCCTATTCCGGGTACCGATAAACTCATCTTT.

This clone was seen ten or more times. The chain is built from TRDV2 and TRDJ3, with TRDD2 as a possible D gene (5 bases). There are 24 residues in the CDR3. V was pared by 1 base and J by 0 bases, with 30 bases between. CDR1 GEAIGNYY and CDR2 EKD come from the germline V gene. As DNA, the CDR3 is TGTGCCTGTGACACTTCTCTTCAGTTCCACGCTGTATATTCCTCCTCCTGGGACACCCGACAGATGTTTTTC. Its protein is CACDTSLQFHAVYSSSWDTRQMFF.

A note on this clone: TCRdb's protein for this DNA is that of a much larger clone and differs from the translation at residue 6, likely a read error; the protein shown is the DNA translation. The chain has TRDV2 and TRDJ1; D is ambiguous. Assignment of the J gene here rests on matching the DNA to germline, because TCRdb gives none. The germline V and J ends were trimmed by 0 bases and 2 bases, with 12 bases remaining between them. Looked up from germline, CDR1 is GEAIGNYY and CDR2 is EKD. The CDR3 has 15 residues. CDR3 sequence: CACDTQGLKTDKLIF. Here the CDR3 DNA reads TGTGCCTGTGACACCCAGGGGCTAAAAACCGATAAACTCATCTTT.

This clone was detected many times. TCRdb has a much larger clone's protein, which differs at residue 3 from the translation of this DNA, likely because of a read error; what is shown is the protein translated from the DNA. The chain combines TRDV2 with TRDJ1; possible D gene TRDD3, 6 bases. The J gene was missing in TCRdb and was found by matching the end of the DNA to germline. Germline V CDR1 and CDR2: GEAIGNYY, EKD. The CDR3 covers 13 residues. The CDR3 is CARDSNGINKLIF. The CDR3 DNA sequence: TGTGCCCGTGACAGCAATGGGATAAATAAACTCATCTTT.

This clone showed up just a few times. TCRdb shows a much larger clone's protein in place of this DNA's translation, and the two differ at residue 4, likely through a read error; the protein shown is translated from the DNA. The CDR3 protein is CAFWRDYTDKLIF. CDR3 nucleotides: TGTGCCTTTTGGCGCGACTACACCGATAAACTCATCTTT. The chain joins TRDV3 to TRDJ1; no clear D. CDR3 length: 13 amino acids. Per the germline V gene, CDR1 is TVYSNPD and CDR2 is GDNSRS (reference sequence). The germline V and J ends were trimmed by 2 bases and 0 bases, with 10 bases remaining between them.